This T cell receptor (beta chain) was captured in a study of CD8+ T cells in alopecia areata. CDR1 is SEHNR, CDR2 FQNEAQ, per germline (reference sequence). V dropped 1 base and J dropped 4; count of bases not matched to a gene: 6. The length of the CDR3 is 15 residues. Reverse transcription of extracted RNA yielded cDNA, which provided the sequencing template. TCRdb keeps only in-frame clones here, not all; method: immunoSEQ multiplex PCR. The data show some 150,000 clones, 65% to 75% seen once. This TCR was sampled from a human donor with alopecia areata. This sample comprised CD8+ T cells sorted from blood, obtained at week 0. The J gene is TRBJ1-2, the V gene TRBV7-9, with 7 bases fitting TRBD1. CDR3: CASSLELTGSYGYTF. The CDR3 coding sequence is TGTGCCAGCAGCTTAGAGCTGACAGGGTCCTATGGCTACACCTTC.